This T cell receptor beta chain was documented in a study of beta chain features in type 1 diabetes. The table lists this clone with a few counts. V lost 0 bases to trimming and J lost 6 bases, with 12 bases between them. The length of the CDR3 is 14 residues. CDR1 is LGHNA, CDR2 YNFKEQ, per germline. Isolated RNA was reverse transcribed in full, so expressed TCRB transcripts were sequenced. Produced via immunoSEQ multiplex PCR; TCRdb's table is partial and in-frame only. The table lists about 290,000 clones, roughly 8% of them singletons. The specimen was central memory CD4+ T cells from blood. The clonotype was recovered from a woman between 18 and 29 years old in good health. The chain employs TRBV4-2 and TRBJ2-7; no clear D gene. The CDR3 bases are TGTGCCAGCAGCCAAGAAGCGTTCTCGGCCGAGCAGTACTTC. This gives the protein CASSQEAFSAEQYF.